The T cell receptor (beta chain) under discussion was sequenced for a study of blood T cell repertoires in COVID-19. Study background: Specimens from acute and convalescent COVID-19 originated in the United States, Italy and Spain. Sample material is recorded as cDNA or gDNA derived from T cells, B-cell-depleted T cells, or PBMCs.

As processed by the authors: Amplification with reference gene primers provided the estimates of nucleated cell counts. Repertoires were generated with immunoSEQ multiplex PCR, while TCRdb's copy carries only in-frame clones and drops some. The V and J calls and clone size are taken from that table; D and trimming were inferred from the DNA. The repertoire holds around 92,000 clones, with roughly 82% as singletons. The V and J ends lost 5 bases and 4 bases, in that order; junction bases with no gene match: 6. Germline assignment: CDR1 MNHEY and CDR2 SVGEGT. This CDR3 spans 14 amino acids. The rearrangement links TRBV6-2 or TRBV6-3 to TRBJ2-7; 9 bases fit TRBD1. Material: peripheral blood. The receptor was derived from a human donor in a cohort sampled during active COVID-19. CDR3 loop: CASSPGQGRYEQYF. The CDR3 region has the DNA TGTGCCAGCAGTCCCGGACAGGGGAGATACGAGCAGTACTTC.